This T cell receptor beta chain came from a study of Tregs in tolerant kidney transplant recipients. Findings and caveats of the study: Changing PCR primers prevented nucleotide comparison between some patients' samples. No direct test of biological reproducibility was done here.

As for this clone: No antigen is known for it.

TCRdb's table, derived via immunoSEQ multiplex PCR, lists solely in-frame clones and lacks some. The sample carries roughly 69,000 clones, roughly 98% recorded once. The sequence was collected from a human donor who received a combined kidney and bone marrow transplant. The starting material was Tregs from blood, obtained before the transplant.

CDR3 nucleotide sequence: TGTGCCAGCAGTTTAGGACTAGCGGGATTCACCGGGGAGCTGTTTTTT. This sequence encodes CASSLGLAGFTGELFF. The rearrangement links TRBV6-6 to TRBJ2-2; 12 nucleotides line up with TRBD2. This CDR3 is 16 amino acids long. Germline V gives CDR1 MNHNY, CDR2 SVGAGI (reference sequence). V dropped 4 bases and J dropped 4; count of bases not matched to a gene: 4.